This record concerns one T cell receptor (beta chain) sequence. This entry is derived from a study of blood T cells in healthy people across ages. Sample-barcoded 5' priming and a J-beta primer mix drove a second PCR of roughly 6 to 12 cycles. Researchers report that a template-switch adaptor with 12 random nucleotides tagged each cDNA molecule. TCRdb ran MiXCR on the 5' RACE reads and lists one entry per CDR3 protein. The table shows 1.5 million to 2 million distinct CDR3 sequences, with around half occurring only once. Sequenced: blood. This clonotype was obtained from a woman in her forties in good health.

CDR3 coding DNA: TGCAGCGGGTTCCGGGACACCTTTTCCACAGATACGCAGTATTTT. Its protein is CSGFRDTFSTDTQYF. This sequence joins TRBV29-1 and TRBJ2-3, with a possible D match to TRBD1 (6 bases). CDR1 and CDR2 from the germline V gene are SQVTM and ANQGSEA. The ends were cut back, 7 bases at V and 2 bases at J, with 19 bases in the middle. CDR3 size: 15 residues.